These T cell receptor beta chains were read from a single sample in a study of human T cells and chemical hapten exposure. TCRdb passed the RACE reads through MiXCR, listing each CDR3 protein once. This sample has around 180,000 distinct CDR3 sequences, with 25% to 30% found just once. Source: whole blood, taken in connection with sensitization to the hapten diphenylcyclopropenone (DPC). These receptors all stem from a woman aged 25 to 39 with alopecia areata. Some clones in this sample may be carry-over from other donors' samples. Both conserved end residues are part of each CDR3. A D gene is named only where the DNA matches it firmly. Expanded clones are given a class, and other clones once, few, many or no size at all.

abundance,d_gene,v_gene,j_gene,CDR3aa,CDR3nt
few,TRBD1,TRBV20-1,TRBJ2-7,CSARSGTGGFEQYF,TGCAGTGCTAGATCCGGGACAGGGGGCTTCGAGCAGTACTTC
once,NA,TRBV4-3,TRBJ2-7,CASSPSRGASYEQYF,TGCGCCAGCAGCCCCTCCCGGGGGGCCTCGTACGAGCAGTACTTC
NA,NA,TRBV28,TRBJ2-1,CASSAGSRRNEQFF,TGTGCCAGCAGCGCGGGATCCCGTAGGAATGAGCAGTTCTTC
few,NA,TRBV6-6,TRBJ1-4,CASSGNEKLFF,TGTGCCAGCAGTGGAAATGAAAAACTGTTTTTT
NA,NA,TRBV29-1,TRBJ1-1,CSVARVAGMNTEAFF,TGCAGCGTTGCCCGGGTTGCAGGCATGAACACTGAAGCTTTCTTT
few,TRBD2,TRBV9,TRBJ2-1,CASSVGTGGDYNEQFF,TGTGCCAGCAGCGTAGGAACGGGGGGGGACTACAATGAGCAGTTCTTC
few,NA,TRBV29-1,TRBJ2-7,CSVVRGNRDEQYF,TGCAGCGTTGTGCGGGGAAATAGAGACGAGCAGTACTTC
NA,NA,TRBV5-6,TRBJ1-2,CASSVGHRNYGYTF,TGTGCCAGCAGCGTAGGACACCGTAACTATGGCTACACCTTC
NA,NA,TRBV11-2,TRBJ1-2,CASSQGLPGGYGYTF,TGTGCCAGCAGCCAGGGGCTTCCAGGAGGCTATGGCTACACCTTC
few,TRBD1,TRBV28,TRBJ2-7,CASSPGTGPYYEQYF,TGTGCCAGCAGTCCAGGGACAGGACCTTACTACGAGCAGTACTTC
once,NA,TRBV6-2/TRBV6-3,TRBJ1-1,CASSSGRFTEAFF,TGTGCCAGCAGTTCCGGGCGGTTCACTGAAGCTTTCTTT
few,NA,TRBV25-1,TRBJ1-3,CASSESIGNTIYF,TGTGCCAGCAGTGAATCGATTGGAAACACCATATATTTT
few,NA,TRBV9,TRBJ1-6,CASSVGTESYNSPLHF,TGTGCCAGCAGCGTAGGAACCGAGAGTTATAATTCACCCCTCCACTTT
NA,NA,TRBV29-1,TRBJ1-3,CSVSQASSGNTIYF,TGCAGCGTCTCACAGGCTAGCTCTGGAAACACCATATATTTT
few,NA,TRBV9,TRBJ2-1,CASSVGGISYNEQFF,TGTGCCAGCAGCGTAGGGGGTATTTCCTACAATGAGCAGTTCTTC
NA,NA,TRBV7-9,TRBJ1-3,CASSQNSAGNTIYF,TGTGCCAGCAGTCAAAATTCTGCGGGAAACACCATATATTTT
few,TRBD2,TRBV24-1,TRBJ2-3,CATSLAGDTQYF,TGTGCCACCAGTTTAGCGGGAGATACGCAGTATTTT
NA,TRBD1,TRBV28,TRBJ1-1,CASSLFSVRQGGYTEAFF,TGTGCCAGCAGTTTATTCTCAGTTCGACAGGGAGGGTACACTGAAGCTTTCTTT
few,NA,TRBV4-1,TRBJ1-1,CASSRHQGEAFF,TGCGCCAGCAGCCGCCACCAGGGGGAAGCTTTCTTT
few,TRBD1,TRBV28,TRBJ1-1,CASSLEGDRGRIFF,TGTGCCAGCAGTTTGGAGGGGGACAGGGGGCGAATTTTCTTT
few,NA,TRBV2,TRBJ1-1,CASSGGGNTEAFF,TGTGCCAGCAGCGGTGGGGGGAACACTGAAGCTTTCTTT
few,NA,TRBV7-6,TRBJ2-7,CASSLGGGGNYEQYF,TGTGCCAGCAGCTTAGGAGGGGGGGGGAACTACGAGCAGTACTTC
NA,TRBD2,TRBV10-3,TRBJ2-7,CAIRTGLAGGPIPYEQYF,TGTGCCATCCGGACCGGACTAGCGGGAGGGCCAATCCCCTACGAGCAGTACTTC
NA,TRBD2,TRBV7-2,TRBJ2-3,CASSLVARGGTDTQYF,TGTGCCAGCAGCTTAGTGGCGCGGGGGGGCACAGATACGCAGTATTTT
NA,NA,TRBV28,TRBJ2-4,CASSSLDMGNIQYF,TGTGCCAGCAGTTCACTCGATATGGGAAACATTCAGTACTTC
few,NA,TRBV7-2,TRBJ1-4,CASSTRTQKLFF,TGTGCCAGCAGCACCAGGACTCAAAAACTGTTTTTT
NA,NA,TRBV6-2/TRBV6-3,TRBJ2-7,CASILPGRAYEQYF,TGTGCCAGCATTCTACCGGGACGCGCCTACGAGCAGTACTTC
few,TRBD1,TRBV7-9,TRBJ1-4,CASSLSTGGGEEKLFF,TGTGCCAGCAGCCTATCGACAGGGGGCGGTGAAGAAAAACTGTTTTTT
NA,NA,TRBV5-5,TRBJ2-3,CASSRTPPEVVDTQYF,TGTGCCAGCAGCCGGACACCGCCGGAGGTTGTAGATACGCAGTATTTT